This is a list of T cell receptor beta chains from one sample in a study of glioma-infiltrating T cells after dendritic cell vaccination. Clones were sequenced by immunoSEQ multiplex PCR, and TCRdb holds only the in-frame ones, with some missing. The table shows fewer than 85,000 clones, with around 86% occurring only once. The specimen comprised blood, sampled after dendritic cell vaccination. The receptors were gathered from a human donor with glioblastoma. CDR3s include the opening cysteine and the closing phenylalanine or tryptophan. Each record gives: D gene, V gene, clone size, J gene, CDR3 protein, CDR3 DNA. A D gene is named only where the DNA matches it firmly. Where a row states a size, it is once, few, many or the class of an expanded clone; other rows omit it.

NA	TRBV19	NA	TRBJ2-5	CASKEGQGRTQETQYF	TGTGCCAGTAAGGAGGGGCAGGGAAGGACCCAAGAGACCCAGTACTTC
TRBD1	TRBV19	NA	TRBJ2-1	CASSISPGQGKDEQFF	TGTGCCAGTAGTATATCGCCGGGACAGGGTAAAGATGAGCAGTTCTTC
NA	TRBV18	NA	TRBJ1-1	CASSRQENTEAFF	TGTGCCAGCTCACGTCAGGAAAACACTGAAGCTTTCTTT
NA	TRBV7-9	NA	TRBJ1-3	CASSPPSRVGNTIYF	TGTGCCAGCAGCCCGCCGTCGAGGGTAGGAAACACCATATATTTT
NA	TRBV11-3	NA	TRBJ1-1	CASSLAAGMNTEAFF	TGTGCCAGCAGCTTAGCAGCAGGCATGAACACTGAAGCTTTCTTT
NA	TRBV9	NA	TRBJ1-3	CASSVGLGRGAAGNTIYF	TGTGCCAGCAGCGTAGGGTTAGGTCGGGGGGCGGCTGGAAACACCATATATTTT
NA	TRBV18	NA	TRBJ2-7	CASSPRQGSSYEQYF	TGTGCCAGCTCACCGCGTCAGGGGTCCTCCTACGAGCAGTACTTC
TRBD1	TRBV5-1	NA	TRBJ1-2	CASSQGQGYGYTF	TGCGCCAGCAGCCAAGGACAGGGCTATGGCTACACCTTC
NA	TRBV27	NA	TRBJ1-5	CASSFASGVLSNQPQHF	TGTGCCAGCAGTTTCGCCTCCGGGGTTTTGAGCAATCAGCCCCAGCATTTT
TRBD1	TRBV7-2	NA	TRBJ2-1	CASSLGTGGNEQFF	TGTGCCAGCAGCTTAGGGACAGGGGGCAATGAGCAGTTCTTC
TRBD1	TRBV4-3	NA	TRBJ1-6	CASSHGDRGGSPLHF	TGCGCCAGCAGCCATGGCGACAGGGGAGGTTCACCCCTCCACTTT
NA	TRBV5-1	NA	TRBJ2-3	CASSLVLQLVPLGRDTQYF	TGCGCCAGCAGCTTGGTACTCCAGCTAGTACCCTTAGGTCGAGATACGCAGTATTTT
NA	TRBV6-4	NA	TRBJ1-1	CATHLDRTNTEAFF	TGTGCCACCCACTTAGACAGGACGAACACTGAAGCTTTCTTT
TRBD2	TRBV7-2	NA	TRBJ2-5	CASSLMMGGGETQYF	TGTGCCAGCAGCCTAATGATGGGGGGGGGAGAGACCCAGTACTTC
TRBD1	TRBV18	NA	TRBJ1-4	CASSDDRGAEKLFF	TGTGCCAGCTCAGACGACAGGGGAGCTGAAAAACTGTTTTTT
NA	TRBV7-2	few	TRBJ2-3	CASSFAGSTDTQYF	TGTGCCAGCAGCTTTGCAGGAAGCACAGATACGCAGTATTTT
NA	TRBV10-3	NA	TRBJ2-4	CAISESVAAKNIQYF	TGTGCCATCAGTGAGTCGGTGGCAGCCAAAAACATTCAGTACTTC
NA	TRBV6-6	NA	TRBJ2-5	CASGGGQGYQETQYF	TGTGCCAGTGGGGGGGGCCAGGGGTACCAAGAGACCCAGTACTTC
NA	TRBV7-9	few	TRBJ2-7	CASNGLVEGEQYF	TGTGCCAGCAACGGACTGGTCGAAGGAGAGCAGTACTTC
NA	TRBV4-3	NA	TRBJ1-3	CASSQDNRRSGNTIYF	TGCGCCAGCAGCCAAGATAACAGGCGCTCTGGAAACACCATATATTTT
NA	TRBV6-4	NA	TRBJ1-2	CATLRVPIYRATNYGYTF	TGTGCCACCCTAAGGGTCCCAATCTACAGGGCAACTAACTATGGCTACACCTTC
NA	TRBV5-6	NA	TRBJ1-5	CASSLGGGSNQPQHF	TGTGCCAGCAGCTTGGGGGGAGGGAGCAATCAGCCCCAGCATTTT
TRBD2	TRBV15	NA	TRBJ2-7	CATGLGYEQYF	TGTGCCACCGGACTAGGCTACGAGCAGTACTTC
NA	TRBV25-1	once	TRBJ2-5	CASSFGGVEGTQYF	TGTGCCAGCAGCTTCGGCGGGGTAGAGGGGACCCAGTACTTC
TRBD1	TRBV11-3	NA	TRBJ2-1	CASSLGQGDYNEQFF	TGTGCCAGCAGCTTAGGACAGGGAGACTACAATGAGCAGTTCTTC
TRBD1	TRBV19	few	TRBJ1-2	CASSITGASYGYTF	TGTGCCAGTAGTATCACAGGGGCCAGCTATGGCTACACCTTC
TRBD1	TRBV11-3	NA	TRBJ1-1	CASSLTTGRAFF	TGTGCTAGCAGTCTAACGACAGGGCGAGCTTTCTTT
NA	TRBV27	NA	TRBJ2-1	CASSRAGPSSYNEQFF	TGTGCCAGCAGCCGAGCGGGCCCTAGCTCCTACAATGAGCAGTTCTTC
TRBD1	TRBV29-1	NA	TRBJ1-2	CSVSHQGDGYTF	TGCAGCGTTTCCCACCAGGGGGATGGCTACACCTTC
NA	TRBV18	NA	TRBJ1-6	CASSEGRSYNSPLHF	TGTGCCAGCTCAGAGGGTCGTTCCTATAATTCACCCCTCCACTTT
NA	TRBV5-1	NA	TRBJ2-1	CASSSPSGGGSYNEQFF	TGCGCCAGCAGCTCGCCCAGTGGGGGGGGCAGCTACAATGAGCAGTTCTTC
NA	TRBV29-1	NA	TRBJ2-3	CSVEEERVNTDTQYF	TGCAGCGTTGAAGAAGAGCGGGTGAACACAGATACGCAGTATTTT
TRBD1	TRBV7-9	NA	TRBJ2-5	CASSSGTGRETQYF	TGTGCCAGCAGCTCCGGGACAGGGCGCGAGACCCAGTACTTC
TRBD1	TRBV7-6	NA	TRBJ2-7	CASSSYRGNEQYF	TGTGCCAGCAGCTCATACAGGGGGAACGAGCAGTACTTC
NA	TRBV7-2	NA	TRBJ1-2	CASSLSPNYGYTF	TGTGCCAGCAGCTTGAGTCCGAACTATGGCTACACCTTC
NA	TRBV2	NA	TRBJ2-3	CARQAGLGTDTQYF	TGTGCCCGCCAGGCTGGGTTGGGCACAGATACGCAGTATTTT
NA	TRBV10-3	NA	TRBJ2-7	CAISESNQVDYEQYF	TGTGCCATCAGTGAGTCTAATCAGGTGGACTACGAGCAGTACTTC
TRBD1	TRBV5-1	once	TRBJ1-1	CASSLVGTGTEAFF	TGCGCCAGCAGCTTGGTGGGGACAGGCACTGAAGCTTTCTTT
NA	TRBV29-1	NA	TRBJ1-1	CSVDPGSINTEAFF	TGCAGCGTTGACCCGGGGTCAATAAACACTGAAGCTTTCTTT
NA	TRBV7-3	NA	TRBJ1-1	CASSSGVNTEAFF	TGTGCCAGCAGCTCCGGGGTGAACACTGAAGCTTTCTTT
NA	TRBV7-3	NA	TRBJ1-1	CASGTGLNTEAFF	TGTGCCAGCGGCACAGGGCTGAACACTGAAGCTTTCTTT
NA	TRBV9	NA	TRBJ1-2	CASRRGGGGNYGYTF	TGTGCCAGCAGGAGGGGGGGCGGCGGAAACTATGGCTACACCTTC
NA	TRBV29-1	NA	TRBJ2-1	CSVPLATHNEQFF	TGCAGCGTTCCCCTAGCGACTCACAATGAGCAGTTCTTC
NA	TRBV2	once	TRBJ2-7	CASRKRLEAHEQYF	TGTGCCAGCAGGAAAAGACTAGAGGCCCACGAGCAGTACTTC
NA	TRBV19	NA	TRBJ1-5	CASSYRDGGGQPQHF	TGTGCCAGTTCCTACCGGGACGGCGGGGGCCAGCCCCAGCATTTT
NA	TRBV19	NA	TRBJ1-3	CASTPGPREGNTIYF	TGTGCCAGTACTCCGGGCCCCAGGGAAGGAAACACCATATATTTT
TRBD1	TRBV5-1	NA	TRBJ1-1	CASSWDRVNTEAFF	TGCGCCAGCAGTTGGGACAGGGTGAACACTGAAGCTTTCTTT
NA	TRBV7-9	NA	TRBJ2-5	CASSQQTQYF	TGTGCCAGCTCACAGCAGACCCAGTACTTC